This T cell receptor (beta chain) was captured by sequencing in a study of blood T cell repertoires in COVID-19. Living in about two dozen US areas, the participants were between about 18 and 100 years of age. Assignment of participants to cohorts was predicated upon participant-reported clinical history. Donors in Cohort 3 counted as recovered after two negative PCRs, clearance, or symptom resolution. Some clones are missing from TCRdb's copy, which holds only in-frame ones; the method was immunoSEQ multiplex PCR. The sample carries 130,000 or so clones, 83% recorded once. This clone has a handful of counts. The CDR3 sequence is 13 residues long. V was clipped by 5 bases and J by 4 bases, with 6 bases between them. Germline V gene sequence: CDR1 MRHNA, CDR2 SNTAGT.

The material sequenced was PBMCs or T cells enriched from blood (not recorded which). The TCR was taken from a man aged 25 to 45 who had recovered from COVID-19. This rearrangement joins TRBV6-4 to TRBJ1-6; TRBD1 is a possible D gene (5 bases). The CDR3 is CASSSGYNSPLHF. The CDR3 DNA follows: TGTGCCAGCAGTTCAGGGTATAATTCACCCCTCCACTTT.